Listed below are T cell receptor beta chains from one sample, sequenced in a study of T cells in localized non-small cell lung cancer. This table comes from immunoSEQ multiplex PCR, and its TCRdb copy is limited to in-frame clones, with some not included. The table shows some 25,000 clones, with over 75% occurring only once. The starting material was peripheral blood, obtained before any cancer treatment. These receptor sequences come from a man aged 40 to 70 with stage III squamous cell lung carcinoma. The CDR3 runs from the conserved cysteine through the conserved F or W. The order of the fields is J gene, V gene, D gene, clone size, CDR3 DNA, CDR3 protein. A D gene is named only where the DNA matches it firmly. The size field is filled for only some rows; it gives once, few, many or a size class.

>TRBJ1-2|TRBV10-3|TRBD1|NA
TGTGCCACCGCGACAGGGGGCAACGCCTATGGCTACACCTTC
CATATGGNAYGYTF
>TRBJ1-1|TRBV18|NA|NA
TGTGCCAGCTCACCACCGGGGAGGGTGGGAAACACTGAAGCTTTCTTT
CASSPPGRVGNTEAFF
>TRBJ2-4|TRBV11-2|NA|NA
TGTGCCAGCAGCTTCAGACAGGCCCAAAACATTCAGTACTTC
CASSFRQAQNIQYF
>TRBJ2-5|TRBV20-1|TRBD2|NA
TGCAGTGCTGTGGGGGGGGAGACCCAGTACTTC
CSAVGGETQYF
>TRBJ1-1|TRBV7-3|NA|NA
TGTGCCAGCAGCTTAGAAGGAAACACTGAAGCTTTCTTT
CASSLEGNTEAFF
>TRBJ2-1|TRBV30|TRBD2|NA
TGTGCCTGGAGTGTCGGACTAGCGGAAGGGCCGTTCGAGCAGTTCTTC
CAWSVGLAEGPFEQFF
>TRBJ2-3|TRBV5-1|NA|NA
TGCGCCAGCAGCTTGGAGGGGCGACCTTTTGATACGCAGTATTTT
CASSLEGRPFDTQYF
>TRBJ2-3|TRBV7-8|TRBD2|NA
TGTGCCAGCAGCTTAGAATTAACGGGCGGGGGTGCCACAGATACGCAGTATTTT
CASSLELTGGGATDTQYF
>TRBJ2-7|TRBV2|NA|NA
TGTGCCTGCATAAAGGACACCGCCTACGAGCAGTACTTC
CACIKDTAYEQYF
>TRBJ2-5|TRBV7-9|NA|few
TGTGCCAGCAGCCCCGGACCCTGGGAGACCCAGTACTTC
CASSPGPWETQYF
>TRBJ1-1|TRBV28|NA|few
TGTGCCAGCAGGATGTCCGCCGCCGTTTGGTTCTTT
CASRMSAAVWFF
>TRBJ2-1|TRBV27|NA|NA
TGTGCCAGCAGTCCAAGACTAGAGCGAGAGAATGAGCAGTTCTTC
CASSPRLERENEQFF
>TRBJ1-5|TRBV5-5|NA|once
TGTGCCAGCAGCTTTGATCCCGCTCCCAATCAGCCCCAGCATTTT
CASSFDPAPNQPQHF
>TRBJ2-7|TRBV11-2|NA|NA
TGTGCCAGCAGCTTAGAGCGAGGGCCTATCTACGAGCAGTACTTC
CASSLERGPIYEQYF
>TRBJ1-3|TRBV10-3|NA|NA
TGTGCCATCAGTGATAAAGGGGGTTCAAACACCATATATTTT
CAISDKGGSNTIYF
>TRBJ1-6|TRBV6-1|NA|once
TGTGCCAGCAGTGTTACCGTAGGGCGTTCACCCCTCCACTTT
CASSVTVGRSPLHF
>TRBJ1-6|TRBV30|TRBD1|NA
TGTGCCTGGAGTGAGGGCAGGGGGCCTTCACCCCTCCACTTT
CAWSEGRGPSPLHF
>TRBJ2-1|TRBV29-1|NA|NA
TGCAGCGTTGAAAGGAAAGTCAATGAGCAGTTCTTC
CSVERKVNEQFF
>TRBJ2-3|TRBV5-4|NA|NA
TGTGCCGCCCGGGGGGCAGGGGCTGCAGATACGCAGTATTTT
CAARGAGAADTQYF
>TRBJ1-4|TRBV5-4|NA|NA
TGTGCCAGCAGGCGCCGGGACCTTAATGAAAAACTGTTTTTT
CASRRRDLNEKLFF
>TRBJ2-7|TRBV27|TRBD1|few
TGTGCCAGCAAAACATTACAGGGGGCGGCCTACGAGCAGTACTTC
CASKTLQGAAYEQYF
>TRBJ2-4|TRBV29-1|NA|few
TGCAGCGCCGCAAGGTTCCAAGGGGACATTCAGTACTTC
CSAARFQGDIQYF
>TRBJ1-4|TRBV29-1|TRBD1|NA
TGCAGCGTTGGAGGGGGCCGGGAAAAACTGTTTTTT
CSVGGGREKLFF
>TRBJ2-1|TRBV14|TRBD2|once
TGTGCCAGCAGCCCACTAGCGGGAGATTATTATGATGAGCAGTTCTTC
CASSPLAGDYYDEQFF
>TRBJ1-5|TRBV15|NA|NA
TGTGCCACCAGCAGAGATTGGGGGGAAAGGCCCCAGCATTTT
CATSRDWGERPQHF
>TRBJ2-6|TRBV7-9|NA|NA
TGTGCCAGCAGCCTCACGAATCCTGGGGCCAACGTCCTGACTTTC
CASSLTNPGANVLTF
>TRBJ1-1|TRBV5-6|NA|NA
TGTGCCAGCAGTTTTGGAGGGCTTGGAGGGACTGAAGCTTTCTTT
CASSFGGLGGTEAFF
>TRBJ1-3|TRBV19|NA|NA
TGTGCCAGTAGCGGGTTGAATCGGGTTGTATCTGGAAACACCATATATTTT
CASSGLNRVVSGNTIYF
>TRBJ1-2|TRBV27|NA|few
TGTGCCAGCAGTTCATCCGCATTCTATGGCTACACCTTC
CASSSSAFYGYTF
>TRBJ2-5|TRBV7-2|NA|NA
TGTGCCAGCAGCCATCCCGGGACTCCACAAGAGACCCAGTACTTC
CASSHPGTPQETQYF
>TRBJ1-1|TRBV5-4|NA|NA
TGTGCCAGCAGCACCCTCCGGGGGGGCGGTACTGAAGCTTTCTTT
CASSTLRGGGTEAFF
>TRBJ2-1|TRBV7-9|TRBD2|NA
TGTGCCAGCAGCCCCAGAGCGGGAGTTGGGATCATTGAGCAGTTCTTC
CASSPRAGVGIIEQFF
>TRBJ1-3|TRBV30|NA|NA
TGTGCCTGGAGTGAACCGGGGACGGCTGGAAACACCATATATTTT
CAWSEPGTAGNTIYF
>TRBJ2-3|TRBV10-1|TRBD1|NA
TGCGCCAGCAGCCGAGGGACAGGGCGCACAGATACGCAGTATTTT
CASSRGTGRTDTQYF
>TRBJ2-7|TRBV5-1|TRBD2|few
TGCGCCAGCAGCTTAGGGGGAGGCCTCACTAGCGGAGGGGCCGACTTC
CASSLGGGLTSGGADF
>TRBJ2-7|TRBV27|TRBD1|NA
TGTGCCAGCAGTGTCGGACAGGGTGGGGCGAAGTACTTC
CASSVGQGGAKYF